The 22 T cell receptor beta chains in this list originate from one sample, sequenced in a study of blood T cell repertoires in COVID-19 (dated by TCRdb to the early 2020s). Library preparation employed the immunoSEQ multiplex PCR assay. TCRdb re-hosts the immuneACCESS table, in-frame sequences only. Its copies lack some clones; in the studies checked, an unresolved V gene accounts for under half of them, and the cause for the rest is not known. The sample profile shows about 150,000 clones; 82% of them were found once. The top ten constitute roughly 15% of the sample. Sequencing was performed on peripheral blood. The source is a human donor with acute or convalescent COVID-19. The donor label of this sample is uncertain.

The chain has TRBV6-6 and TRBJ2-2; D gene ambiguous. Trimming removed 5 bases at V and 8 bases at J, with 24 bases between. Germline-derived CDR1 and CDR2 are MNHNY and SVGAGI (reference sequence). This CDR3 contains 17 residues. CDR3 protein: CASSPTISLPEAGELFF. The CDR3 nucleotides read TGTGCCAGCAGTCCCACTATATCTTTACCTGAGGCTGGGGAGCTGTTTTTT.

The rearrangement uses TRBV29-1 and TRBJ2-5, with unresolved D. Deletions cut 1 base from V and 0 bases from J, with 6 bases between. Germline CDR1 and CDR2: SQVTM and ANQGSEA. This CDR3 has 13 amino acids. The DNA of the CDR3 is TGCAGCGTTGAAGGGGCCTACCAAGAGACCCAGTACTTC. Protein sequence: CSVEGAYQETQYF.

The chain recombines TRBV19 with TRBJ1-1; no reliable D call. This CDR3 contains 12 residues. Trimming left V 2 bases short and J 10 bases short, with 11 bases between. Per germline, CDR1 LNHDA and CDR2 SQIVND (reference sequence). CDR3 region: CASSISPGGAFF. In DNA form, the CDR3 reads TGTGCCAGTAGTATATCCCCGGGAGGAGCTTTCTTT. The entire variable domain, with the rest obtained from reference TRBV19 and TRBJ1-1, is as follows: DGGITQSPKYLFRKEGQNVTLSCEQNLNHDAMYWYRQDPGQGLRLIYYSQIVNDFQKGDIAEGYSVSREKKESFPLTVTSAQKNPTAFYLCASSISPGGAFFGQGTRLTVV.

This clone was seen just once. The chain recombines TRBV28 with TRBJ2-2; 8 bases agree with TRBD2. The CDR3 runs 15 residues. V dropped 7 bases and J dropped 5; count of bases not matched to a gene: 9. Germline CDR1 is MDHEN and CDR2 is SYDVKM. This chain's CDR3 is CASTFGRGWTGELFF. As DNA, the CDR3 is TGTGCCAGCACCTTCGGGAGGGGGTGGACCGGGGAGCTGTTTTTT.

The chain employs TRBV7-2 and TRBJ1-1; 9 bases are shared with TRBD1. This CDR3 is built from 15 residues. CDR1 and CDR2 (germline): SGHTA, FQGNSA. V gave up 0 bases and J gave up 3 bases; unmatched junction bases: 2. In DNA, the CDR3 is TGTGCCAGCAGCTTAGCAACAGGGGGCTACACTGAAGCTTTCTTT. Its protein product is CASSLATGGYTEAFF.

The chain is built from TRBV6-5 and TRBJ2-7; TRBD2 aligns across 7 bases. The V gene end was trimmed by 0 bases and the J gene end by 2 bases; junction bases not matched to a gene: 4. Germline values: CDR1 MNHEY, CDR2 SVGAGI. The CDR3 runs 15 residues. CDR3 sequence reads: CASSYSLGGTYEQYF. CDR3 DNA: TGTGCCAGCAGTTACTCTTTGGGGGGGACCTACGAGCAGTACTTC.

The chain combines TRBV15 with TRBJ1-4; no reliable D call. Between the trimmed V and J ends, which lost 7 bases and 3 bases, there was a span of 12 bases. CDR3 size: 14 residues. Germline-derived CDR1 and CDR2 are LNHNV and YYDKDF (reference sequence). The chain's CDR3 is CATKRGQANEKLFF. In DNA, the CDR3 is TGTGCCACCAAGAGAGGGCAGGCTAATGAAAAACTGTTTTTT.

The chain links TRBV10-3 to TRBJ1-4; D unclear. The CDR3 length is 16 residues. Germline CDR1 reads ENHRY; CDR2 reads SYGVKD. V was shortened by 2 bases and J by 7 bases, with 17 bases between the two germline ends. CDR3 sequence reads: CAISEGRGPRGEKLFF. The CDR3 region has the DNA TGTGCCATCAGTGAGGGTAGAGGGCCCCGGGGTGAAAAACTGTTTTTT.

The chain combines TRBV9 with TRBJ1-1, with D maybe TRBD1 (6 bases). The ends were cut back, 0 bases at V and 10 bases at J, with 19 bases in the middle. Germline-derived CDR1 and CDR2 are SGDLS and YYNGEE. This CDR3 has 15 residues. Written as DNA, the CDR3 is TGTGCCAGCAGCGTAGATCCGACAGGCGCCGTCGGAGCTTTCTTT. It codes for CASSVDPTGAVGAFF. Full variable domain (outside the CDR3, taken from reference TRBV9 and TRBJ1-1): DSGVTQTPKHLITATGQRVTLRCSPRSGDLSVYWYQQSLDQGLQFLIQYYNGEERAKGNILERFSAQQFPDLHSELNLSSLELGDSALYFCASSVDPTGAVGAFFGQGTRLTVV.

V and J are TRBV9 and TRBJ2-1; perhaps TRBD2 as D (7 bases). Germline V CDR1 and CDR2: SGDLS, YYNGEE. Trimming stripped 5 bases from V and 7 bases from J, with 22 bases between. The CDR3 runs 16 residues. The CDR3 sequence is CASRAGGRQANNEQFF. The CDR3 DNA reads TGTGCCAGCAGGGCCGGGGGGAGACAGGCTAATAATGAGCAGTTCTTC.

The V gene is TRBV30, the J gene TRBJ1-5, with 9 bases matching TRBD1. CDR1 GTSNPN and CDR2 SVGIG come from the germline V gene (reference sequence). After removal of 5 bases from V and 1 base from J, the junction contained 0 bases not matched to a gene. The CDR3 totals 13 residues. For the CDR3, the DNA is TGTGCCTGGGGACAGGGGAGCAATCAGCCCCAGCATTTT. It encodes CAWGQGSNQPQHF. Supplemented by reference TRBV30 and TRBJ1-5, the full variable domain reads SQTIHQWPATLVQPVGSPLSLECTVEGTSNPNLYWYRQAAGRGLQLLFYSVGIGQISSEVPQNLSASRPQDRQFILSSKKLLLSDSGFYLCAWGQGSNQPQHFGDGTRLSIL.

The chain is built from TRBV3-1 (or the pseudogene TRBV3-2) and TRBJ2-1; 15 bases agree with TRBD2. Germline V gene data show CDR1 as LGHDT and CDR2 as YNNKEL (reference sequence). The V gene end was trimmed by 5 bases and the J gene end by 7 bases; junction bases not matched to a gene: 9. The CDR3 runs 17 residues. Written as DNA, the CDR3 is TGTGCCAGCAGCTTAGGGACTAGCGGGGGGCCACGTAATGAGCAGTTCTTC. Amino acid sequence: CASSLGTSGGPRNEQFF.

The CDR3: CASSHTRMTGGYTF. The CDR3 DNA reads as TGTGCCAGCAGCCATACACGGATGACGGGGGGCTACACCTTC. The chain couples TRBV5-5 to TRBJ1-2, with no clear D. V lost 4 bases and J lost 8, with 18 bases in between. Germline CDR1 SGHKS, CDR2 YYEKEE (reference sequence). The CDR3 consists of 14 residues.

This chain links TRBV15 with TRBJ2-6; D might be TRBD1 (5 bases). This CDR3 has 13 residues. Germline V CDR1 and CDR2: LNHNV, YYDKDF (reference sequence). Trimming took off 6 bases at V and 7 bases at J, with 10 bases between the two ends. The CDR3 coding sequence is TGTGCCACCAGTGGACAAGTCGCCAACGTCCTGACTTTC. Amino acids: CATSGQVANVLTF.

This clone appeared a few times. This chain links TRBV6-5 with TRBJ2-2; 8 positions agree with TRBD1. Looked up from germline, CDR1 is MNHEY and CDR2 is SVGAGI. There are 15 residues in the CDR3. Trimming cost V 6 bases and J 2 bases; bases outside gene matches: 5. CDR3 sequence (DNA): TGTGCCAGCAGGACAGGGGCTGTAAACACCGGGGAGCTGTTTTTT. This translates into CASRTGAVNTGELFF.

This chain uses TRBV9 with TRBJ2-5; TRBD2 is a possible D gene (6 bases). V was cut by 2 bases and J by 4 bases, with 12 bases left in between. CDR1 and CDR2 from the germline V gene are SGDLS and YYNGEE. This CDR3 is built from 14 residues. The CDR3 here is CASSVGGGGETQYF. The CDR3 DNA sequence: TGTGCCAGCAGCGTGGGGGGAGGAGGAGAGACCCAGTACTTC.

In nucleotides, the CDR3 is TGTGCCACCTTACCCCCGGGACAGGGGGCCATTAATGAAAAACTGTTTTTT. Translating gives CATLPPGQGAINEKLFF. The rearrangement joins TRBV19 to TRBJ1-4; TRBD1 matches 12 bases. Germline V gene sequence: CDR1 LNHDA, CDR2 SQIVND (reference sequence). The J segment lost 4 bases and the V segment lost 10 bases, leaving 13 bases of the junction unmatched. The CDR3 extends over 17 amino acids.

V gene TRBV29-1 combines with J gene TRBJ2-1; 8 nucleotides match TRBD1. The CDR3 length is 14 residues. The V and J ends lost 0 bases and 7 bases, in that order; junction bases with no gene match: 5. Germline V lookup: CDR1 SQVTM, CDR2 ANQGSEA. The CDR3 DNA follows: TGCAGCGTTGAAGAGACAGGGGCAGGGAATGAGCAGTTCTTC. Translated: CSVEETGAGNEQFF.

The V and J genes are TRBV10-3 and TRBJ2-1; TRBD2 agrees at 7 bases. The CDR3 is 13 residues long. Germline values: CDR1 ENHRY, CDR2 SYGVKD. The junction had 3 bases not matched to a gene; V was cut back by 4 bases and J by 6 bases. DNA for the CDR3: TGTGCCATCAGTGGGCTAGCGGCCAATGAGCAGTTCTTC. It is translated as CAISGLAANEQFF.

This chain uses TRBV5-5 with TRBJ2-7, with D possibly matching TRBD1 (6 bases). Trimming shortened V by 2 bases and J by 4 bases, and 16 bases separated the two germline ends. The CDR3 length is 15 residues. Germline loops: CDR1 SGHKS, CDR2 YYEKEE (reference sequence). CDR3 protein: CASSFLGAGPYEQYF. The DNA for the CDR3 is TGTGCCAGCAGCTTTCTGGGGGCAGGCCCGTACGAGCAGTACTTC.

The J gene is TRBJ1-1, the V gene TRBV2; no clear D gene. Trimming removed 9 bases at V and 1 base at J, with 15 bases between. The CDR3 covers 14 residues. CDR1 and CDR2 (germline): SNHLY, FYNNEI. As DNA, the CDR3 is TGTGCCAGTACCGAGATGAGGCGGAACACTGAAGCTTTCTTT. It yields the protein CASTEMRRNTEAFF.

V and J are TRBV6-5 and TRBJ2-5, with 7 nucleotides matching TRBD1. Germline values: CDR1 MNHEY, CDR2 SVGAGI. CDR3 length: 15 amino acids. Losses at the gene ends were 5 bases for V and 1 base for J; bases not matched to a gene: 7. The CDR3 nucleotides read TGTGCCAGCAGTCTTGTCAGACAGGGCCAAGAGACCCAGTACTTC. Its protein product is CASSLVRQGQETQYF.